These T cell receptor beta chains were read from a single sample in a study of blood T cells in healthy people across ages. Each CDR3 protein is one row after TCRdb ran MiXCR on the 5' RACE reads. The table shows about 1.8 million distinct CDR3 sequences, with about 50% occurring only once. Sequencing was done on a sample of blood. The receptor set was obtained from a middle-aged woman in good health. The CDR3 runs from the conserved cysteine through the conserved F or W. D genes are given only for firm matches. Rows give clone size only sometimes, using once, few, many, or a class for an expanded clone.

size | J | length | D | V | DNA | CDR3
NA | TRBJ1-1 | 13 | NA | TRBV29-1 | TGCAGCGTCCGGGACGGCATGAACACTGAAGCTTTCTTT | CSVRDGMNTEAFF
NA | TRBJ2-5 | 15 | NA | TRBV4-2 | TGTGCCAGCAGCCAAGTGGGAGGGGGGGTGGAGACCCAGTACTTC | CASSQVGGGVETQYF
NA | TRBJ2-5 | 14 | TRBD2 | TRBV20-1 | TGCAGTGCTGGCGCGGGGGGGCCCCAAGAGACCCAGTACTTC | CSAGAGGPQETQYF
many | TRBJ1-5 | 13 | NA | TRBV5-6 | TGTGCCAGCAGCTTAGGATCGGGTCAGCCCCAGCATTTT | CASSLGSGQPQHF
few | TRBJ2-5 | 15 | TRBD1 | TRBV7-2 | TGTGCCAGCAGCACCCAAACAGGGGATCGGGAGACCCAGTACTTC | CASSTQTGDRETQYF
NA | TRBJ1-4 | 15 | NA | TRBV28 | TGTGCCAGCAGCCCCACTCAGGGAACTAATGAAAAACTGTTTTTT | CASSPTQGTNEKLFF
few | TRBJ2-1 | 16 | NA | TRBV11-3 | TGTGCCAGCAGCCCCCCGCACGGCGGGGATTACAATGAGCAGTTCTTC | CASSPPHGGDYNEQFF
few | TRBJ2-6 | 18 | TRBD1 | TRBV20-1 | TGCAGTGCTAGAGACCCTAGACAGGGGATCTCTGGGGCCAACGTCCTGACTTTC | CSARDPRQGISGANVLTF
few | TRBJ2-5 | 11 | NA | TRBV29-1 | TGCAGCGTTGCTTCCGCAGGGACCCAGTACTTC | CSVASAGTQYF
few | TRBJ2-5 | 14 | NA | TRBV7-2 | TGTGCCAGCAGTATGGACCGGGCGGTGGAGACCCAGTACTTC | CASSMDRAVETQYF
NA | TRBJ1-2 | 13 | TRBD1 | TRBV6-6 | TGTGCCAGCAGTGACAGGGGGAGCGGTGGCTACACCTTC | CASSDRGSGGYTF
few | TRBJ2-3 | 15 | NA | TRBV21-1 | TGTGCCAGCAGCAAAAGTAACTTACAGGCAGATACGCAGTATTTT | CASSKSNLQADTQYF
NA | TRBJ2-1 | 14 | TRBD1 | TRBV9 | TGTGCCAGCAGCGTAGCCGGGGACAGGGGTGAGCAGTTCTTC | CASSVAGDRGEQFF
few | TRBJ2-1 | 13 | TRBD1 | TRBV4-1 | TGCGCCAGCAGCCAAGGCAGGGGGCTACAGGGGTTCTTC | CASSQGRGLQGFF
few | TRBJ2-5 | 16 | NA | TRBV5-5 | TGTGCCAGCAGCCCCCAGGGAAATGGAGTTGGAGAGACCCAGTACTTC | CASSPQGNGVGETQYF
NA | TRBJ1-1 | 12 | NA | TRBV27 | TGTGCCAGCATTAAAGATCCAGCTGAAGCTTTCTTT | CASIKDPAEAFF
NA | TRBJ1-5 | 14 | NA | TRBV7-3 | TGTGCCAGCAGCTTAACAGGGATGGATCAGCCCCAGCATTTT | CASSLTGMDQPQHF
NA | TRBJ1-2 | 13 | NA | TRBV10-3 | TGTGCCATCAGTGTGGGGACGGCCTATGGCTACACCTTC | CAISVGTAYGYTF
few | TRBJ2-3 | 15 | NA | TRBV20-1 | TGCAGTGCGTACCGGACAGACAAGCCCACAGATACGCAGTATTTT | CSAYRTDKPTDTQYF
few | TRBJ2-3 | 15 | NA | TRBV20-1 | TGCAGTGCTAGAGATTGGGGGCGGGGGACAGATACGCAGTATTTT | CSARDWGRGTDTQYF
NA | TRBJ1-2 | 13 | TRBD1 | TRBV28 | TGTGCCAGCAGCGCCAGGGGGAGGGGTGGCTACACCTTC | CASSARGRGGYTF
many | TRBJ2-5 | 15 | NA | TRBV7-2 | TGTGCCAGCAGCTTAGCGCACGGGGGACAAGAGACCCAGTACTTC | CASSLAHGGQETQYF
few | TRBJ2-3 | 14 | NA | TRBV4-3 | TGCGCCAGCAGCCAAGTGGGGGGGGCAGGTACGCAGTATTTT | CASSQVGGAGTQYF
once | TRBJ1-2 | 15 | TRBD1 | TRBV2 | TGTGCCAGCAGTGAGGGCCGACAGGGCGAATATGGCTACACCTTC | CASSEGRQGEYGYTF
NA | TRBJ1-5 | 12 | NA | TRBV20-1 | TGCAGTGCTAGAGACTTAGTGTTGCCCCAGCATTTT | CSARDLVLPQHF
NA | TRBJ2-3 | 18 | NA | TRBV6-2/TRBV6-3 | TGTGCCAGCAGTTACTCCTTCGGGGGATGGAGGTCCACAGATACGCAGTATTTT | CASSYSFGGWRSTDTQYF
NA | TRBJ2-5 | 15 | TRBD2 | TRBV12-3/TRBV12-4 | TGTGCCAGCAGTCCCCCAGCGGGGGGGTTGGAGACCCAGTACTTC | CASSPPAGGLETQYF
NA | TRBJ1-4 | 15 | NA | TRBV28 | TGTGCCAGCAGCCTAATGAGGGGGAGCGGTGAAAAACTGTTTTTT | CASSLMRGSGEKLFF
once | TRBJ2-1 | 14 | TRBD1 | TRBV12-3/TRBV12-4 | TGTGCCAGCAGTGAGGGGACAGGGGGCAATGAGCAGTTCTTC | CASSEGTGGNEQFF
NA | TRBJ1-5 | 17 | TRBD1 | TRBV20-1 | TGCAGTGCTAGAGACCCGACAGGGGCGGTCAGCAATCAGCCCCAGCATTTT | CSARDPTGAVSNQPQHF
NA | TRBJ2-5 | 14 | TRBD1 | TRBV7-2 | TGTGCCAGCAGCTTAGGATGGGACAGAGAGACCCAGTACTTC | CASSLGWDRETQYF
NA | TRBJ2-6 | 16 | NA | TRBV7-9 | TGTGCCAGCAGCTCCTCGGGCTTGGGTGGGGCCAACGTCCTGACTTTC | CASSSSGLGGANVLTF
once | TRBJ2-1 | 13 | NA | TRBV5-6 | TGTGCCAGCAGCTCGGACTTTCACAATGAGCAGTTCTTC | CASSSDFHNEQFF
NA | TRBJ2-3 | 16 | TRBD1 | TRBV20-1 | TGCAGTGCTAGTCGGACAGGGACTGCCTGGGGAGATACGCAGTATTTT | CSASRTGTAWGDTQYF
once | TRBJ2-7 | 14 | NA | TRBV7-9 | TGTGCCAGCAGCTTAGCGGGTTTAAGGGACGAGCAGTACTTC | CASSLAGLRDEQYF
NA | TRBJ1-2 | 13 | NA | TRBV7-9 | TGTGCCAGCAGCTCTTCGGACATGTATGGCTACACCTTC | CASSSSDMYGYTF
NA | TRBJ2-1 | 17 | TRBD1 | TRBV5-1 | TGCGCCAGCAGCCCTGGACAGGGAGATTCCCGTGGGGATGAGCAGTTCTTC | CASSPGQGDSRGDEQFF
NA | TRBJ1-2 | 13 | NA | TRBV29-1 | TGCAGCGTTGATTGGGCGGGCAACTATGGCTACACCTTC | CSVDWAGNYGYTF
few | TRBJ2-3 | 12 | NA | TRBV29-1 | TGCAGCGTTTTTGGAGTCACAGATACGCAGTATTTT | CSVFGVTDTQYF
NA | TRBJ1-1 | 14 | TRBD1 | TRBV29-1 | TGCAGCGTTGAAGAGGGGAACAGGGGGCGGGGGGCTTTCTTT | CSVEEGNRGRGAFF
NA | TRBJ2-5 | 15 | NA | TRBV12-3/TRBV12-4 | TGTGCCAGCAGTTTACTTCCAGGGGGGGGAGAGACCCAGTACTTC | CASSLLPGGGETQYF
many | TRBJ2-5 | 15 | TRBD1 | TRBV10-3 | TGTGCCATCAGTGACCGGGACAGGGGCAAAGAGACCCAGTACTTC | CAISDRDRGKETQYF
few | TRBJ2-1 | 16 | TRBD1 | TRBV14 | TGTGCCAGCAGCCCCAGGACAGGGAACGTGCCAAATGAGCAGTTCTTC | CASSPRTGNVPNEQFF
NA | TRBJ2-1 | 16 | TRBD1 | TRBV6-2/TRBV6-3 | TGTGCCAGCACCTACTCTCCGGGACAGAGTTACAATGAGCAGTTCTTC | CASTYSPGQSYNEQFF
few | TRBJ2-7 | 15 | NA | TRBV29-1 | TGCAGCGTTGAAGTTCGGGTCGGGCCCTCCTACGAGCAGTACTTC | CSVEVRVGPSYEQYF
NA | TRBJ1-5 | 15 | NA | TRBV6-6 | TGTGCCAGCAGTAGGGCAGGGGCGTATGGTCAGCCCCAGCATTTT | CASSRAGAYGQPQHF
few | TRBJ2-6 | 16 | TRBD2 | TRBV10-3 | TGTGCCATCAAGCCTAGCGGGGGTTCTGGGGCCAACGTCCTGACTTTC | CAIKPSGGSGANVLTF
few | TRBJ2-3 | 14 | NA | TRBV4-1 | TGCGCCAGCAGCCAAGACGTGGGCCTAGATACGCAGTATTTT | CASSQDVGLDTQYF
NA | TRBJ2-7 | 13 | NA | TRBV7-2 | TGTGCCAGCAGCTTAGACGTGGGGGCGGGGCAGTACTTC | CASSLDVGAGQYF
NA | TRBJ2-3 | 14 | NA | TRBV7-2 | TGTGCCAGCAGAAAAGGGACTGGCAGAGATACGCAGTATTTT | CASRKGTGRDTQYF
NA | TRBJ1-2 | 10 | NA | TRBV7-9 | TGTGCCACCGTGGACGGTGGCTACACCTTC | CATVDGGYTF
NA | TRBJ1-5 | 14 | NA | TRBV20-1 | TGCAGCGTTCATTTCCCAATGGGGCATCAGCCCCAGCATTTT | CSVHFPMGHQPQHF
NA | TRBJ2-1 | 16 | TRBD1 | TRBV5-1 | TGCGCCAGCAGCTTGGATAGACAGGGAGTCGGCAGTGAGCAGTTCTTC | CASSLDRQGVGSEQFF
many | TRBJ1-5 | 15 | NA | TRBV7-2 | TGTGCCAGCAGCTTAGCGAGGGCGGTAAATCAGCCCCAGCATTTT | CASSLARAVNQPQHF
few | TRBJ2-7 | 16 | NA | TRBV15 | TGTGCCACCAGCAGAGGAAAGGGACGTATTCCCTACGAGCAGTACTTC | CATSRGKGRIPYEQYF
NA | TRBJ2-4 | 15 | TRBD1 | TRBV6-2/TRBV6-3 | TGTGCCAGCAGTCCGAGACAGGGGCCCAAAAACATTCAGTACTTC | CASSPRQGPKNIQYF
few | TRBJ1-2 | 14 | NA | TRBV5-1 | TGCGCCAGCAGCTTGGCAGAGAAACTTCATGGCTACACCTTC | CASSLAEKLHGYTF